A selection of T cell receptor beta chains follows, all from one sample in a study of blood T cell repertoires in COVID-19. Clones were read by immunoSEQ multiplex PCR, and TCRdb kept only the in-frame ones, dropping some. The table lists some 44,000 clones, over 70% of them singletons. The specimen was peripheral blood. These receptors were obtained from a woman aged 55-69 years with acute or convalescent COVID-19. Both conserved end residues are part of each CDR3. A D gene is named only where the DNA matches it firmly. Size values are once, few and many counts, or a class for expanded clones, and some rows have none.

d_call	clone_size	v_call	j_call	cdr3_nt	cdr3_aa
TRBD1	.	TRBV24-1	TRBJ2-1	TGTGCCACCAGTGATCCCCGGACAGGGACCTACAATGAGCAGTTCTTC	CATSDPRTGTYNEQFF
.	.	TRBV4-2	TRBJ1-3	TGTGCCAGCAGCCAAGATGCGGAAACTGCTCCCAGAAACACCATATATTTT	CASSQDAETAPRNTIYF
.	.	TRBV3-1/TRBV3-2	TRBJ1-1	TGTGCCAGCAGCCAAGAACGCAGGATTATGAACACTGAAGCTTTCTTT	CASSQERRIMNTEAFF
TRBD2	.	TRBV9	TRBJ2-1	TGTGCCAGCAGCGTTAGCGGGGCCTACTACAATGAGCAGTTCTTC	CASSVSGAYYNEQFF
.	.	TRBV3-1/TRBV3-2	TRBJ1-3	TGTGCCAGCAGCCATACAGGGTCAGTTTTCTCGGGAAACACCATATATTTT	CASSHTGSVFSGNTIYF
.	once	TRBV29-1	TRBJ1-2	TGCAGCGCGAGGGGCAGCTATGGCTACACCTTC	CSARGSYGYTF
.	once	TRBV7-2	TRBJ2-2	TGTGCCAGCAGCTTCCCGCCCCTTAGGACAGCCACCGGGGAGCTGTTTTTT	CASSFPPLRTATGELFF
.	.	TRBV7-9	TRBJ2-4	TGTGCCAGCAGCCCACACCAGGACAGCATTCAGTACTTC	CASSPHQDSIQYF
TRBD1	.	TRBV30	TRBJ2-7	TGTGCCTGGAGTAACTCCGGGACAGGGGGCCACGAGCAGTACTTC	CAWSNSGTGGHEQYF
TRBD1	few	TRBV5-6	TRBJ1-4	TGTGCCAGCAGCGGGGACAGGGGCTTGAAAGAAAAACTGTTTTTT	CASSGDRGLKEKLFF
.	.	TRBV24-1	TRBJ1-5	TGTGCCACCAGTGAACGACAGCGCAATCAGCCCCAGCATTTT	CATSERQRNQPQHF
TRBD2	.	TRBV7-3	TRBJ2-7	TGTGCCAGCAGTAGCGGGGGGAAGGCCTACGAGCAGTACTTC	CASSSGGKAYEQYF
TRBD2	.	TRBV5-1	TRBJ2-1	TGCGCCAGCAGCCCGGGACTACCCGCGTCCAGTGAGCAGTTCTTC	CASSPGLPASSEQFF
.	.	TRBV29-1	TRBJ1-1	TGCAGCGTGGAAGGTACGAGGATTGGCACTGAAGCTTTCTTT	CSVEGTRIGTEAFF
TRBD1	.	TRBV7-2	TRBJ2-7	TGTGCCAGCAGCAAAGGACAGGGTACCACCTACGAGCAGTACTTC	CASSKGQGTTYEQYF
TRBD2	.	TRBV27	TRBJ2-1	TGTGCCAGCAGTTTAAGACTAGCCCATAGAAATGAGCAGTTCTTC	CASSLRLAHRNEQFF
.	.	TRBV5-1	TRBJ1-1	TGCGCCAGCAGCTTGGGGATACAGGTTGGGGAAAACACTGAAGCTTTCTTT	CASSLGIQVGENTEAFF
TRBD2	few	TRBV19	TRBJ2-4	TGTGCCAGTAGTACCCTTGGACTAGCGGGGAAAAACATTCAGTACTTC	CASSTLGLAGKNIQYF
.	.	TRBV7-6	TRBJ2-2	TGTGCCAGCAGCCAAACGGCACAGCGGTCCACCGGGGAGCTGTTTTTT	CASSQTAQRSTGELFF
.	.	TRBV18	TRBJ1-4	TGTGCCAGCTCACCACGAACTGCCGGGGATGAAAAACTGTTTTTT	CASSPRTAGDEKLFF
.	few	TRBV7-9	TRBJ2-3	TGTGCCAGCAGCTTAGATTCCGCAGATACGCAGTATTTT	CASSLDSADTQYF
TRBD1	.	TRBV24-1	TRBJ2-1	TGTGCCACCAGTGATCCCCCGGGACAGGGGAAAGGCGAGCAGTTCTTC	CATSDPPGQGKGEQFF
TRBD1	.	TRBV4-1	TRBJ2-1	TGCGCCAGCAGCCCAGACCTAACAGGGGGCTCCTACAATGAGCAGTTCTTC	CASSPDLTGGSYNEQFF
.	once	TRBV10-3	TRBJ2-7	TGTGCCATCAAAGGGCCGGGGAACTCCTACGAGCAGTACTTC	CAIKGPGNSYEQYF
TRBD1	.	TRBV6-5	TRBJ1-2	TGTGCCAGCAGGTTGGGACAGGGAAATGGCTACACCTTC	CASRLGQGNGYTF
.	.	TRBV6-1	TRBJ1-5	TGTGCCAGCAGTGAAACTTGGTCAACCCGGGGCAATCAGCCCCAGCATTTT	CASSETWSTRGNQPQHF
.	.	TRBV6-1	TRBJ1-3	TGTGCCAGCAGTGCAGCCAGAGGCCCTGGAAACACCATATATTTT	CASSAARGPGNTIYF
TRBD1	.	TRBV6-5	TRBJ1-4	TGTGCCAGCCGGGACAGGGGAGATGAAAAACTGTTTTTT	CASRDRGDEKLFF
TRBD1	once	TRBV4-3	TRBJ2-7	TGCGCCAGCAGCCAAACCCGGGACAGGGGGCGTGAGCAGTACTTC	CASSQTRDRGREQYF
.	.	TRBV7-2	TRBJ1-1	TGTGCCAGCAACCTGGGGGGGTTGGGGAACACTGAAGCTTTCTTT	CASNLGGLGNTEAFF
.	.	TRBV27	TRBJ2-7	TGTGCCAGCAATAAGATGGGAGGCGTTTCCGAGCAGTACTTC	CASNKMGGVSEQYF
.	once	TRBV9	TRBJ1-2	TGTGCCAGCAGCGTAGGAGAGGGATCGGGAGCGCACTATGGCTACACCTTC	CASSVGEGSGAHYGYTF
.	.	TRBV7-7	TRBJ1-4	TGTGCTAGCAGCTCCCAGAGCGAGTTTAATGAAAAACTGTTTTTT	CASSSQSEFNEKLFF
.	.	TRBV6-4	TRBJ1-1	TGTGCCAGCAGTGGCAGAGGTGGCACTGAAGCTTTCTTT	CASSGRGGTEAFF
TRBD2	.	TRBV29-1	TRBJ2-3	TGCAGCGTTGAACCGGGGGGGGCAGATACGCAGTATTTT	CSVEPGGADTQYF
TRBD1	.	TRBV19	TRBJ1-5	TGTGCCAGTAGTAGAAGGACAGGGATGGTCCCGGGCAATCAGCCCCAGCATTTT	CASSRRTGMVPGNQPQHF
.	.	TRBV30	TRBJ1-2	TGTGCCTGGCATCCGACTGGGGGGGCGAGTGGCTACACCTTC	CAWHPTGGASGYTF
.	.	TRBV11-1	TRBJ2-7	TGTGCCAGCAGCTCTTCCCAGGGCCCCTACGAGCAGTACTTC	CASSSSQGPYEQYF
.	.	TRBV7-2	TRBJ2-5	TGTGCCAGCAGCCCGTCTTTGGGGGGACAAGAGACCCAGTACTTC	CASSPSLGGQETQYF
.	once	TRBV27	TRBJ1-5	TGTGCCAGCAGTTTAAGCAGGGGAAATCAGCCCCAGCATTTT	CASSLSRGNQPQHF
.	.	TRBV2	TRBJ1-3	TGTGCCAGCAGTCTCTCGACAGGCCCTGGAAACACCATATATTTT	CASSLSTGPGNTIYF
TRBD1	.	TRBV3-1/TRBV3-2	TRBJ1-2	TGTGCCAGCAGCCAAGGCCCAGGGGGGCCTGAGGGCTACACCTTC	CASSQGPGGPEGYTF
.	once	TRBV20-1	TRBJ1-3	TGCAGTGCTCCCGTCGGAAACACCATATATTTT	CSAPVGNTIYF
.	.	TRBV5-1	TRBJ1-6	TGCGCCAGCAGCTCGATCCTCGGGGATTCACCCCTCCACTTT	CASSSILGDSPLHF
TRBD2	.	TRBV6-2/TRBV6-3	TRBJ2-3	TGTGCCAGCAGCGTGGGACTAGCGGGGGCAGATACGCAGTATTTT	CASSVGLAGADTQYF
.	.	TRBV5-5	TRBJ1-4	TGTGCCAGCAGCAGGACAGCAACTAATGAAAAACTGTTTTTT	CASSRTATNEKLFF
.	.	TRBV5-1	TRBJ2-1	TGCGCCAGCAGTGATTTAGGGGCGGGGGCATACAATGAGCAGTTCTTC	CASSDLGAGAYNEQFF
TRBD1	.	TRBV2	TRBJ2-2	TGTGCCAGCAGTGAGAGGACAGGGTCCACCGGGGAGCTGTTTTTT	CASSERTGSTGELFF
TRBD1	.	TRBV7-3	TRBJ2-1	TGTGCCAGCAGCTCGCCGGGACAGGGCAACAATGAGCAGTTCTTC	CASSSPGQGNNEQFF
.	.	TRBV10-3	TRBJ2-7	TGTGCCACCAGAGCGGCGGACGAGCAGTACTTC	CATRAADEQYF
.	.	TRBV6-1	TRBJ1-2	TGTGCCAGCAGTGAAGCCTATAACTATGGCTACACCTTC	CASSEAYNYGYTF